Below, 25 T cell receptor beta chains from the same sample are listed, as sequenced in a study of T-cell memory formation after mild COVID-19. Via MiXCR, TCRdb re-called the 5' RACE reads, giving one row per CDR3 protein. This sample has about 450,000 distinct CDR3 sequences, with less than 25% found just once. The sample taken for sequencing was PBMCs or a T cell subset sorted from them (not recorded which). These TCRs come from an adult woman who had mild COVID-19 (a few samples of this study predate the infection). Cell type and time point are not known.

In its sample, this clonotype was seen a few times. This chain links TRBV15 with TRBJ2-1; D tentatively reads TRBD1 or TRBD2 (7 bases each). The V gene's germline CDR1 is LNHNV and CDR2 YYDKDF (reference sequence). CDR3 length: 15 residues. With 0 bases removed from V and 4 bases from J, the gap between germline ends came to 10 bases. CDR3 coding DNA: TGTGCCACCAGCAGAGACAGGGGGGGATACAATGAGCAGTTCTTC. This translates into CATSRDRGGYNEQFF.

J is TRBJ2-2 and V is TRBV5-1, with 7 bases matching TRBD2. J was trimmed by 2 bases and V by 7 bases; bases with no gene match: 5. The CDR3 loop spans 14 amino acids. Germline loops: CDR1 SGHRS, CDR2 YFSETQ. The CDR3 is CASGPSGNTGELFF. In DNA, the CDR3 is TGCGCCAGCGGTCCTAGCGGTAACACCGGGGAGCTGTTTTTT.

V usage is TRBV7-8 and J usage is TRBJ1-3; D gene unclear. This CDR3 has 14 residues. Germline V CDR1 and CDR2: SGHVS, FQNEAQ. V shed 0 bases and J shed 3 bases, with 6 bases lying between them. This CDR3 reads CASSLAHGGNTIYF. CDR3 DNA sequence: TGTGCCAGCAGCTTAGCGCACGGTGGAAACACCATATATTTT.

This clonotype appeared a few times. The chain employs TRBV4-1 and TRBJ2-1; TRBD1 might be the D (5 bases). In germline, CDR1 is MGHRA, CDR2 YSYEKL. Trimming took off 0 bases at V and 9 bases at J, with 9 bases between the two ends. This CDR3 has 13 amino acids. The CDR3 region has the DNA TGCGCCAGCAGCCAAGATAGGGGCCGTGAGCAGTTCTTC. Translation: CASSQDRGREQFF.

The chain carries TRBV6-5 and TRBJ1-1; 7 bases map to TRBD1. There are 17 residues in the CDR3. The V gene's germline CDR1 is MNHEY and CDR2 SVGAGI. The V gene end was trimmed by 6 bases and the J gene end by 2 bases; junction bases not matched to a gene: 15. CDR3 bases: TGTGCCAGCAGCCCCAAGCGCCGACAGGGACCAAACACTGAAGCTTTCTTT. Residues: CASSPKRRQGPNTEAFF.

The rearrangement joins TRBV6-4 to TRBJ2-3; D call uncertain. Germline values: CDR1 MRHNA, CDR2 SNTAGT. The CDR3 totals 14 residues. Trimming took off 0 bases at V and 3 bases at J, with 7 bases between the two ends. CDR3 in amino acids: CASSDSMLTDTQYF. The CDR3 DNA reads as TGTGCCAGCAGTGACTCGATGCTGACAGATACGCAGTATTTT.

The chain uses TRBV20-1 and TRBJ2-7; the D gene is possibly TRBD2 (6 bases). The CDR3 totals 13 residues. Germline V gives CDR1 DFQATT, CDR2 SNEGSKA (reference sequence). Trimming removed 5 bases at V and 2 bases at J, with 13 bases between. The CDR3, as DNA: TGCAGTGCTGAGACGGGAGTAACCTACGAGCAGTACTTC. The encoded protein is CSAETGVTYEQYF.

This chain connects TRBV5-5 to TRBJ2-1; TRBD1 matches at 7 bases. The CDR3 sequence is 14 residues long. The germline gives CDR1 SGHKS, CDR2 YYEKEE (reference sequence). V trimming: 6 bases; J trimming: 3 bases; junction bases outside the gene matches: 6. The CDR3 DNA reads TGTGCCAGCAACCGGGACAGACACTACAATGAGCAGTTCTTC. This gives the protein CASNRDRHYNEQFF.

The rearrangement links TRBV20-1 to TRBJ2-3; TRBD2 matches 7 bases. The CDR3 contains 14 residues. Germline CDR1 is DFQATT and CDR2 is SNEGSKA (reference sequence). CDR3 in DNA: TGCAGCGCCCTGACTAGCCGGAGCACAGATACGCAGTATTTT. This codes for CSALTSRSTDTQYF.

The chain couples TRBV12-3 or TRBV12-4 to TRBJ2-6; 8 positions match TRBD1. J gave up 2 bases and V 7 bases, and 10 bases lay outside the gene matches. This CDR3 region has 17 residues. The CDR3 sequence is CASTTGTGGPGANVLTF. CDR3 nucleotide sequence: TGTGCCAGCACCACCGGGACAGGCGGACCTGGGGCCAACGTCCTGACTTTC.

This chain links TRBV21-1 with TRBJ2-7; TRBD2 was called by the table and not checked on the DNA. TRBV21-1 is reported as a pseudogene. This CDR3 spans 11 amino acids. The CDR3 loop is CASSPAQGPYF. The CDR3 nucleotides read TGTGCCAGCAGCCCCGCCCAGGGCCCGTACTTC.

The chain combines TRBV7-9 with TRBJ2-7; 8 bases fit TRBD1. This CDR3 is 14 amino acids long. Trimming took 5 bases from V and 5 from J; bases not matched to a gene: 8. CDR1 is SEHNR, CDR2 FQNEAQ, per germline (reference sequence). The CDR3 loop reads CASSGSGGLDEQYF. In nucleotides, the CDR3 is TGTGCCAGCAGCGGATCAGGGGGCTTGGACGAGCAGTACTTC.

CDR3 sequence (DNA): TGTGCCAGCAGTGACGGGCTGATAGTAGCCAAAAACATTCAGTACTTC. It translates to CASSDGLIVAKNIQYF. The J gene is TRBJ2-4, the V gene TRBV2; unclear D gene. Per germline, CDR1 SNHLY and CDR2 FYNNEI. The V gene lost 3 bases and the J gene lost 0 bases, with 12 bases spanning the gap. The CDR3 is made up of 16 amino acids.

The chain uses TRBV20-1 and TRBJ1-2; 7 bases are shared with TRBD1. After removal of 5 bases from V and 2 bases from J, the junction contained 5 bases not matched to a gene. CDR1 is DFQATT, CDR2 SNEGSKA, per germline (reference sequence). The CDR3 runs to 13 residues. The CDR3 region has the DNA TGCAGTGCTTTGGACAGGCGGAACTATGGCTACACCTTC. Protein sequence: CSALDRRNYGYTF.

Here the CDR3 DNA reads TGTGCCAGCAGGACCGGGACGGACGGGTCCGAGCAGTACTTC. It encodes CASRTGTDGSEQYF. The V gene is TRBV6-2 or TRBV6-3, the J gene TRBJ2-7, with D perhaps matching TRBD1 or TRBD2 (5 bases each). The germline V gene has CDR1 MNHEY and CDR2 SVGEGT. The CDR3 extends over 14 amino acids. The ends were cut back, 6 bases at V and 6 bases at J, with 18 bases in the middle.

This clonotype was counted between two and nine times. The chain uses TRBV5-1 and TRBJ2-7; D possibly corresponds to TRBD1 (6 bases). V lost 0 bases and J 4 bases, leaving 8 bases between the germline ends. The CDR3 has 13 amino acids. Germline CDR1 reads SGHRS; CDR2 reads YFSETQ. The CDR3 sequence: CASSLDREYEQYF. CDR3 coding DNA: TGCGCCAGCAGCTTGGACAGGGAGTACGAGCAGTACTTC.

J is TRBJ2-3 and V is TRBV20-1, with 7 bases fitting TRBD1. J was trimmed by 4 bases and V by 2 bases; bases with no gene match: 12. This CDR3 region has 16 residues. Germline CDR1 and CDR2: DFQATT and SNEGSKA (reference sequence). The CDR3 loop reads CSARSLTGKAADTQYF. In DNA form, the CDR3 reads TGCAGTGCTAGAAGTTTGACAGGGAAGGCGGCAGATACGCAGTATTTT.

The chain couples TRBV20-1 to TRBJ1-1, with TRBD1 identical over 7 bases. V trimming: 0 bases; J trimming: 1 base; junction bases outside the gene matches: 2. CDR1 and CDR2 from the germline V gene are DFQATT and SNEGSKA (reference sequence). This CDR3 has 14 amino acids. Here the CDR3 DNA reads TGCAGTGCTAGAGACCACAGGGGGAACACTGAAGCTTTCTTT. It codes for CSARDHRGNTEAFF.

This clonotype came up a few times. This rearrangement joins TRBV7-3 to TRBJ2-1; 8 positions agree with TRBD2. Unmatched junction bases numbered 12, after V lost 5 bases and J lost 3 bases. Germline CDR1 reads SGHTA; CDR2 reads FQGTGA. This CDR3 contains 17 residues. The CDR3 sequence is CASSGTGTREIYNEQFF. The CDR3 DNA reads TGTGCCAGCAGCGGTACCGGGACTAGGGAGATCTACAATGAGCAGTTCTTC.

For the CDR3, the DNA is TGTGCCAGCAGCTTATTCAGGGAGGGGGAGCAGTACTTC. This codes for CASSLFREGEQYF. The gene calls are TRBV11-2 and TRBJ2-7, with TRBD2 matching over 7 bases. V lost 2 bases, J lost 7 bases, and 5 bases stayed unmatched. The CDR3 consists of 13 residues. Germline CDR1 and CDR2: SGHAT and FQNNGV.

This clonotype has more than one count but fewer than ten. The rearrangement joins TRBV10-1 to TRBJ1-6; 8 bases are a match to TRBD1. The CDR3 is 18 residues long. Germline V gives CDR1 WNHNN, CDR2 SYGVQD (reference sequence). After removal of 8 bases from V and 7 bases from J, the junction contained 19 bases not matched to a gene. CDR3 nucleotide sequence: TGCGCCAGCGACCCCCTCCCACCCTACAGGGGGAAGAATTCACCCCTCCACTTT. Amino acid sequence: CASDPLPPYRGKNSPLHF.

Here the CDR3 DNA reads TGTGCCAGCAGTTACATGTACAGGGAGGGCTACACTGAAGCTTTCTTT. Its translation: CASSYMYREGYTEAFF. The V call is TRBV6-5, the J call TRBJ1-1, with TRBD1 as a possible D gene (6 bases). This CDR3 comprises 16 residues. The V gene lost 2 bases and the J gene lost 3 bases, with 16 bases spanning the gap. CDR1 is MNHEY, CDR2 SVGAGI, per germline.

This clonotype was detected only a few times. V is TRBV4-1 and J is TRBJ2-7; D might be TRBD2 (5 bases). The CDR3 runs 16 residues. The V and J ends lost 1 base and 0 bases respectively, with 13 bases between them. CDR1 and CDR2 from the germline V gene are MGHRA and YSYEKL. CDR3 bases: TGCGCCAGCAGCCAAGGCGGGCGGGCGAGCTCCTACGAGCAGTACTTC. Translated: CASSQGGRASSYEQYF.

In this sample, this clonotype turned up a few times. This chain links TRBV20-1 with TRBJ2-5; 9 nucleotides align to TRBD1. Per germline, CDR1 DFQATT and CDR2 SNEGSKA (reference sequence). Trimming cost V 6 bases and J 10 bases; bases outside gene matches: 12. There are 13 residues in the CDR3. CDR3 bases: TGCAGTGCATCAGGTGGTACAGGGGGCCACCAGTACTTC. Translated, it gives CSASGGTGGHQYF.

This clonotype was counted at least ten times. The chain couples TRBV5-1 to TRBJ2-1; 9 nucleotides agree with TRBD2. The ends lost 3 bases at V and 7 bases at J; junction bases unmatched: 8. Germline-derived CDR1 and CDR2 are SGHRS and YFSETQ. The CDR3 has 15 residues. The CDR3 is CASSYGGGRANEQFF. CDR3 sequence (DNA): TGCGCCAGCAGCTACGGAGGCGGGAGGGCGAATGAGCAGTTCTTC.